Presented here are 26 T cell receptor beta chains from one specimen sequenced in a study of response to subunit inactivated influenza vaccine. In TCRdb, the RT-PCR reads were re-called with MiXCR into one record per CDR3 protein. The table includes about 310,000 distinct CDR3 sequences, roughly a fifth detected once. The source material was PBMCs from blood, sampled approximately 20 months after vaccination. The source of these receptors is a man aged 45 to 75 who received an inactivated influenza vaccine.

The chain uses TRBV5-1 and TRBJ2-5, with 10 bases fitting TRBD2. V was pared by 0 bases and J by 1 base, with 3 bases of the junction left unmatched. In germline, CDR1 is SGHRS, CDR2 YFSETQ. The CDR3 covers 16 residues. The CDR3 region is CASSLEPSGSQETQYF. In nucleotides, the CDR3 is TGCGCCAGCAGCTTGGAACCTAGCGGGAGCCAAGAGACCCAGTACTTC.

CDR3 nucleotide sequence: TGCAGCGTTTCCTCGACAGGGTACGAGCAGTTCTTC. This codes for CSVSSTGYEQFF. This chain uses TRBV29-1 with TRBJ2-1; TRBD1 agrees at 7 bases. Trimming at V came to 5 bases and at J to 10 bases, leaving 8 bases not matched to a gene. The CDR3 has 12 amino acids. Germline V gene lookup returns CDR1 SQVTM and CDR2 ANQGSEA.

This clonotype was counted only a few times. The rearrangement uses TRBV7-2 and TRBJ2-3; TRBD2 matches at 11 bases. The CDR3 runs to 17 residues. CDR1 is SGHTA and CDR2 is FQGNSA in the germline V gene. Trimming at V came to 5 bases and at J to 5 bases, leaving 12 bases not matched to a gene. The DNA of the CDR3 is TGTGCCAGCAGCCCCCTCCTAGCGGGGGGCCATAGAGATACGCAGTATTTT. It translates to CASSPLLAGGHRDTQYF.

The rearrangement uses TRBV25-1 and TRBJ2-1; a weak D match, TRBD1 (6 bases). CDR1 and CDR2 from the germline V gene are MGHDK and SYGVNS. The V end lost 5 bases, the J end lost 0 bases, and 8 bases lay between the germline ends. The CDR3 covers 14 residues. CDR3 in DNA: TGTGCCAGCAGTTGGACAGTCTCCTACAATGAGCAGTTCTTC. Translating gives CASSWTVSYNEQFF.

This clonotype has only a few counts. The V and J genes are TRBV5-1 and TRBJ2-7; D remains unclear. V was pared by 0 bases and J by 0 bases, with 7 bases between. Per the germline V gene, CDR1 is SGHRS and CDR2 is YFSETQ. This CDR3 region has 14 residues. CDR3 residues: CASSLGQNSYEQYF. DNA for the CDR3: TGCGCCAGCAGCTTGGGGCAGAACTCCTACGAGCAGTACTTC.

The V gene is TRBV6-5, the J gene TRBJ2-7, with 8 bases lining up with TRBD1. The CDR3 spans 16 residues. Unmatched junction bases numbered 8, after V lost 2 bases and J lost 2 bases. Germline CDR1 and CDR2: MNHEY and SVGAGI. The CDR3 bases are TGTGCCAGCAGTTACGGACAGGGTTTAAGTACCTACGAGCAGTACTTC. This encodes CASSYGQGLSTYEQYF.

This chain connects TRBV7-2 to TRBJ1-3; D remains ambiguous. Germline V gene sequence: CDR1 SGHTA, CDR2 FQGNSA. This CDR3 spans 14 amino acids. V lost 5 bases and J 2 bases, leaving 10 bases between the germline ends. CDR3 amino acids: CASSQTDPGNTIYF. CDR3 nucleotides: TGTGCCAGCAGCCAGACGGACCCTGGAAACACCATATATTTT.

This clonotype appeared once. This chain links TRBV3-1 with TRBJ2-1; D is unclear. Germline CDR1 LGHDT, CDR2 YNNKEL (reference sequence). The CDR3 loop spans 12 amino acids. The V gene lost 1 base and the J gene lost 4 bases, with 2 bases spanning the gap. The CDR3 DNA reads TGTGCCAGCAGCCAAGTATACAATGAGCAGTTCTTC. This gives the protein CASSQVYNEQFF.

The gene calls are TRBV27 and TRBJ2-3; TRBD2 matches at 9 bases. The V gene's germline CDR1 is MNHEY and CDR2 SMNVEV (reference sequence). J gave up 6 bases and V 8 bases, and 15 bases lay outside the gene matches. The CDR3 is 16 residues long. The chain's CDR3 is CASLPLAGEGLDTQYF. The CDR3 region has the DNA TGTGCCAGCCTCCCCTTAGCGGGAGAGGGGTTGGATACGCAGTATTTT.

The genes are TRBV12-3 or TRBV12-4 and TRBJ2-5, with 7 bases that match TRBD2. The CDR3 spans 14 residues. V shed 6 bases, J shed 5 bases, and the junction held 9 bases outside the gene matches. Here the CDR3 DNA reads TGTGCCAGCAGGATAGCGGGCGGGGTGGAGACCCAGTACTTC. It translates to CASRIAGGVETQYF.

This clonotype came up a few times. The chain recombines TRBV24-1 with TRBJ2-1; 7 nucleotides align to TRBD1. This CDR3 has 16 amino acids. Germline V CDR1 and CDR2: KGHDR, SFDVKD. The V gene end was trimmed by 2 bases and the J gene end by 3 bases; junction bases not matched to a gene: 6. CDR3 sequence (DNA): TGTGCCACCAGTGATTCTACAGGGGTTGTCTACAATGAGCAGTTCTTC. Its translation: CATSDSTGVVYNEQFF.

The CDR3 sequence is CASSLQGGTGNTIYF. CDR3 nucleotide sequence: TGTGCCAGCAGCTTGCAGGGAGGCACTGGAAACACCATATATTTT. J is TRBJ1-3 and V is TRBV7-9, with D tentatively TRBD1 (5 bases). The V end was cut by 3 bases, the J end by 2 bases, with 11 bases between. The germline V gene has CDR1 SEHNR and CDR2 FQNEAQ (reference sequence). The CDR3 covers 15 residues. Supplemented by reference TRBV7-9 and TRBJ1-3, the full variable domain reads DTGVSQNPRHKITKRGQNVTFRCDPISEHNRLYWYRQTLGQGPEFLTYFQNEAQLEKSRLLSDRFSAERPKGSFSTLEIQRTEQGDSAMYLCASSLQGGTGNTIYFGEGSWLTVV.

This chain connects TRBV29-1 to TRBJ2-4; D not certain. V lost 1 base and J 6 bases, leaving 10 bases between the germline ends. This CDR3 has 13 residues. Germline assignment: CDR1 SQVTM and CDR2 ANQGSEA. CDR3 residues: CSVEGLLTNIQYF. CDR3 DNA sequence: TGCAGCGTTGAAGGGCTATTAACAAACATTCAGTACTTC.

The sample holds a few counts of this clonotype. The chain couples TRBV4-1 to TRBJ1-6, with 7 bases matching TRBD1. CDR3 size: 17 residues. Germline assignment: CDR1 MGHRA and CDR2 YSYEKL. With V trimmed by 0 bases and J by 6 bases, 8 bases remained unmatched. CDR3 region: CASSQEAGDRVNSPLHF. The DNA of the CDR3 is TGCGCCAGCAGCCAAGAGGCCGGCGACAGGGTTAATTCACCCCTCCACTTT.

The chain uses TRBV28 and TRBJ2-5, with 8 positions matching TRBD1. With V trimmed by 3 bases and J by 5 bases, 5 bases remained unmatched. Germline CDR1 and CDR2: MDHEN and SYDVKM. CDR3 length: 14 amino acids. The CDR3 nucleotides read TGTGCCAGCAGTTTGGACAGGGATTCTGAGACCCAGTACTTC. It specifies CASSLDRDSETQYF.

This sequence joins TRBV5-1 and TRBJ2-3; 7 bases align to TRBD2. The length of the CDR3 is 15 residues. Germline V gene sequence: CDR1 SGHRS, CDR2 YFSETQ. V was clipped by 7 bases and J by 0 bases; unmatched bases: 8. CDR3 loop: CASGRGEFSTDTQYF. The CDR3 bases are TGCGCCAGCGGGAGGGGCGAATTCAGCACAGATACGCAGTATTTT. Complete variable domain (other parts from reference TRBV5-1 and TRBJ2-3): KAGVTQTPRYLIKTRGQQVTLSCSPISGHRSVSWYQQTPGQGLQFLFEYFSETQRNKGNFPGRFSGRQFSNSRSEMNVSTLELGDSALYLCASGRGEFSTDTQYFGPGTRLTVL.

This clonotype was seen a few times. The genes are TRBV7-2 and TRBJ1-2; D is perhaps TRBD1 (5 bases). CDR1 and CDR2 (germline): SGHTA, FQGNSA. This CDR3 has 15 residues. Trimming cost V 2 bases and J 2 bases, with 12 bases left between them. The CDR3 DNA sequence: TGTGCCAGCAGCTTATTCGAAAGGGACAACTATGGCTACACCTTC. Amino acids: CASSLFERDNYGYTF.

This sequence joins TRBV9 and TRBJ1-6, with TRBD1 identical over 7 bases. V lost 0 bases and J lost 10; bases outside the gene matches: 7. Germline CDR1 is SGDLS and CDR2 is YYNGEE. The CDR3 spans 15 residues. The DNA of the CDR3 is TGTGCCAGCAGCGTAGAATGGACAGGCCGGTCACCCCTCCACTTT. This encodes CASSVEWTGRSPLHF.

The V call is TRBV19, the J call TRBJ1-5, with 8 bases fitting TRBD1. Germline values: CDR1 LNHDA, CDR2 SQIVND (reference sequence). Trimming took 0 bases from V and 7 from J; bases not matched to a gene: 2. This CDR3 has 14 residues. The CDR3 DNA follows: TGTGCCAGTAGTATAGAACAGGGGGACCAGCCCCAGCATTTT. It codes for CASSIEQGDQPQHF. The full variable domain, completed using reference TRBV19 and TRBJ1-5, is DGGITQSPKYLFRKEGQNVTLSCEQNLNHDAMYWYRQDPGQGLRLIYYSQIVNDFQKGDIAEGYSVSREKKESFPLTVTSAQKNPTAFYLCASSIEQGDQPQHFGDGTRLSIL.

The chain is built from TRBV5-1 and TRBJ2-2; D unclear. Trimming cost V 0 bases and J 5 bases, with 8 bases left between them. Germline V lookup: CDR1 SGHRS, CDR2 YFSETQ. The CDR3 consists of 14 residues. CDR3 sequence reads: CASSLVSRTGELFF. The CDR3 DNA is TGCGCCAGCAGCTTGGTTTCCCGGACCGGGGAGCTGTTTTTT.

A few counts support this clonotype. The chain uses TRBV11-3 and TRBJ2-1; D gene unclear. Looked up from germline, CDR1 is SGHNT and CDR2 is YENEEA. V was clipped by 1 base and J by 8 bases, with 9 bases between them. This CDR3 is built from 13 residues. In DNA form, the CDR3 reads TGTGCCAGCAGCTTAGGTACGTCCGATGAGCAGTTCTTC. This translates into CASSLGTSDEQFF.

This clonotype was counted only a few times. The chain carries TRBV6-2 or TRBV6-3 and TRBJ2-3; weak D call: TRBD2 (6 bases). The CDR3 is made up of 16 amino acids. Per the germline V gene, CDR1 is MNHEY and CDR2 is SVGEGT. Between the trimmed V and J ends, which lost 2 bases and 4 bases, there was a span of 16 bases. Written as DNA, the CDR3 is TGTGCCAGCAGTTACCTAGCCGGGAGCGCGTCAGATACGCAGTATTTT. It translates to CASSYLAGSASDTQYF.

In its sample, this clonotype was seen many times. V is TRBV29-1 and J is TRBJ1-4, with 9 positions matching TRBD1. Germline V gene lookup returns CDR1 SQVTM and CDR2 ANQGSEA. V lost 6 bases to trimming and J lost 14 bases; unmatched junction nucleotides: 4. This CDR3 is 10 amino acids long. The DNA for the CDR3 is TGCAGCGTCGATGACAGGGGGCTGTTTTTT. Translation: CSVDDRGLFF.

CDR3 sequence (DNA): TGTGCCTGTCCAGGGGCCTCCTCTACCACTGAAGCTTTCTTT. Its protein is CACPGASSTTEAFF. The chain joins TRBV30 to TRBJ1-1; possibly TRBD1 for D (6 bases). V was trimmed by 6 bases and J by 4 bases, leaving 18 bases between them. The CDR3 runs to 14 residues. Germline lookup yields CDR1 GTSNPN and CDR2 SVGIG (reference sequence).

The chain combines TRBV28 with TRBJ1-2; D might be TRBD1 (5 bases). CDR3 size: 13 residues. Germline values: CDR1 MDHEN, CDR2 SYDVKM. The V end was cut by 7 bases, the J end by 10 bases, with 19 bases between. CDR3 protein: CASTWGPTSTYTF. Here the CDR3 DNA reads TGTGCCAGCACTTGGGGACCTACGAGTACCTACACCTTC.

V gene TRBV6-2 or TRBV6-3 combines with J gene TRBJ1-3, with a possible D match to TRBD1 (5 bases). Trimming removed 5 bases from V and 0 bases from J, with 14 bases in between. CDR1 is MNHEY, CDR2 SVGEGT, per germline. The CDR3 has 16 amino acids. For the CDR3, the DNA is TGTGCCAGCAGTGCGGGACTGATGTTCTCTGGAAACACCATATATTTT. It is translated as CASSAGLMFSGNTIYF.